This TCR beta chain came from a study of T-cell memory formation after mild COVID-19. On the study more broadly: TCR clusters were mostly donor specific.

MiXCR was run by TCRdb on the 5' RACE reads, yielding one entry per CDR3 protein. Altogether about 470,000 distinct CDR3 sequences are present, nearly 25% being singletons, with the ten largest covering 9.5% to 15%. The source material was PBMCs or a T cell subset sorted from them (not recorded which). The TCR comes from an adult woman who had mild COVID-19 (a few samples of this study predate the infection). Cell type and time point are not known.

The CDR3 DNA is TGCGCCAGCAGCCAAGACAGGGCGTCAGGCACTGAAGCTTTCTTT. This encodes CASSQDRASGTEAFF. The chain combines TRBV4-3 with TRBJ1-1; D perhaps matches TRBD1 (5 bases). CDR3 size: 15 residues. Per the germline V gene, CDR1 is LGHNA and CDR2 is YSLEER. With 0 bases removed from V and 4 bases from J, the gap between germline ends came to 12 bases.